One sample yielded the 27 T cell receptor beta chains listed below, sequenced in a study of blood T cell repertoires in COVID-19. The repertoire was sequenced with immunoSEQ multiplex PCR; TCRdb's copy has only in-frame clones and lacks some. The table has around 190,000 clones, more than 75% seen once. The sequencing input was peripheral blood. These receptors were taken from a woman in her 50s with active or convalescent COVID-19.

The chain has TRBV5-4 and TRBJ1-5; D might be TRBD1 (5 bases). The V gene lost 4 bases and the J gene lost 7 bases, with 12 bases spanning the gap. The CDR3 is made up of 13 amino acids. CDR1 is SGHNT and CDR2 is YYREEE in the germline V gene (reference sequence). The CDR3 coding sequence is TGTGCCAGCAGCACTGGCGGGGCGCAGCCCCAGCATTTT. Its protein product is CASSTGGAQPQHF.

The chain uses TRBV6-2 or TRBV6-3 and TRBJ2-2; TRBD1 aligns across 7 bases. Germline V gives CDR1 MNHEY, CDR2 SVGEGT. This CDR3 has 15 amino acids. V lost 4 bases and J lost 5; bases outside the gene matches: 7. CDR3 residues: CASSSYRGETGELFF. CDR3 DNA sequence: TGTGCCAGCAGTTCCTACAGGGGAGAAACCGGGGAGCTGTTTTTT.

This clone was seen just once. Here the CDR3 DNA reads TGTGCCAGCAGTTTAATCCGGGAGGGCCCAAATGAGCAGTTCTTC. Translating gives CASSLIREGPNEQFF. The chain is built from TRBV27 and TRBJ2-1, with 8 positions matching TRBD2. This CDR3 comprises 15 residues. Unmatched junction bases numbered 7, after V lost 2 bases and J lost 7 bases. Germline lookup yields CDR1 MNHEY and CDR2 SMNVEV (reference sequence).

This rearrangement joins TRBV7-3 to TRBJ1-6; 7 bases match TRBD1. The CDR3 has 14 residues. Germline V gene lookup returns CDR1 SGHTA and CDR2 FQGTGA. With V trimmed by 5 bases and J by 3 bases, 1 base remained unmatched. CDR3 sequence (DNA): TGTGCCAGCAGCCGGGACAGCTATAATTCACCCCTCCACTTT. Encoded protein: CASSRDSYNSPLHF.

The CDR3 region has the DNA TGTGCCAGCAGCTCAGCGGACAGGGACAATTCACCCCTCCACTTT. This sequence encodes CASSSADRDNSPLHF. The rearrangement uses TRBV28 and TRBJ1-6, with 8 bases identical to TRBD1. The CDR3 runs to 15 residues. Germline V gene sequence: CDR1 MDHEN, CDR2 SYDVKM. V trimming: 6 bases; J trimming: 7 bases; junction bases outside the gene matches: 8.

The chain combines TRBV19 with TRBJ1-2, with 9 bases fitting TRBD1. The CDR3 runs to 15 residues. CDR1 and CDR2 (germline): LNHDA, SQIVND (reference sequence). V lost 5 bases to trimming and J lost 4 bases; unmatched junction nucleotides: 8. The CDR3 is CASSPGTGGVYGYTF. The CDR3 nucleotides read TGTGCCAGTAGTCCTGGTACAGGGGGCGTCTATGGCTACACCTTC.

This chain connects TRBV7-8 to TRBJ1-1; no clear D. The CDR3 extends over 12 amino acids. CDR1 is SGHVS, CDR2 FQNEAQ, per germline. V was cut by 4 bases and J by 7 bases, with 10 bases left in between. Here the CDR3 DNA reads TGTGCCAGCAGCTCCGGATACTATGAAGCTTTCTTT. It specifies CASSSGYYEAFF.

The rearrangement joins TRBV6-2 or TRBV6-3 to TRBJ1-1; perhaps TRBD1 as D (5 bases). Per germline, CDR1 MNHEY and CDR2 SVGEGT. The V end lost 3 bases, the J end lost 4 bases, and 9 bases lay between the germline ends. CDR3 size: 13 residues. CDR3 sequence (DNA): TGTGCCAGCAGTTATCACAGGTTCACTGAAGCTTTCTTT. It is translated as CASSYHRFTEAFF.

This clone was observed a handful of times. J is TRBJ1-3 and V is TRBV15; TRBD1 is a possible D gene (6 bases). V was shortened by 6 bases and J by 0 bases, with 12 bases between the two germline ends. Looked up from germline, CDR1 is LNHNV and CDR2 is YYDKDF (reference sequence). The CDR3 totals 15 residues. The CDR3 region has the DNA TGTGCCACCAGAGATGGGGGACACTCTGGAAACACCATATATTTT. It yields the protein CATRDGGHSGNTIYF. Drawing the rest from reference TRBV15 and TRBJ1-3, the complete variable domain is DAMVIQNPRYQVTQFGKPVTLSCSQTLNHNVMYWYQQKSSQAPKLLFHYYDKDFNNEADTPDNFQSRRPNTSFCFLDIRSPGLGDTAMYLCATRDGGHSGNTIYFGEGSWLTVV.

The chain has TRBV3-1 (or the pseudogene TRBV3-2) and TRBJ1-5, with D possibly matching TRBD1 (6 bases). Trimming removed 1 base from V and 7 bases from J, with 11 bases in between. This CDR3 region has 14 residues. The germline V gene encodes CDR1 LGHDT and CDR2 YNNKEL (reference sequence). CDR3 region: CASSQGQDGQPQHF. DNA for the CDR3: TGTGCCAGCAGCCAAGGACAGGATGGCCAGCCCCAGCATTTT.

This chain joins TRBV7-2 and TRBJ1-2; D is unclear. V lost 1 base and J 8 bases, leaving 11 bases between the germline ends. Germline loops: CDR1 SGHTA, CDR2 FQGNSA. CDR3 size: 13 residues. The CDR3 DNA is TGTGCCAGCAGCTTAGGTCCAATCGAGGGCTACACCTTC. This codes for CASSLGPIEGYTF. The whole variable domain, filled in from reference TRBV7-2 and TRBJ1-2, reads GAGVSQSPSNKVTEKGKDVELRCDPISGHTALYWYRQSLGQGLEFLIYFQGNSAPDKSGLPSDRFSAERTGGSVSTLTIQRTQQEDSAVYLCASSLGPIEGYTFGSGTRLTVV.

This clone was detected only a few times. The gene calls are TRBV4-3 and TRBJ1-1, with TRBD1 as a possible D gene (5 bases). CDR1 is LGHNA, CDR2 YSLEER, per germline. The CDR3 sequence is 14 residues long. V lost 1 base to trimming and J lost 3 bases, with 9 bases between them. In DNA form, the CDR3 reads TGCGCCAGCAGCCAAGTGGGGACTTACACTGAAGCTTTCTTT. Residues: CASSQVGTYTEAFF.

V gene TRBV23-1 combines with J gene TRBJ2-7; D might be TRBD2 (6 bases). TRBV23-1 qualifies as an ORF whose function is uncertain. The CDR3 is 14 amino acids. V dropped 5 bases and J dropped 6 bases, with 17 bases sitting between them. CDR3 amino acids: CASSGAGKRLEQYF. CDR3 coding DNA: TGCGCCAGCAGTGGGGCGGGAAAACGTCTCGAGCAGTACTTC.

The J gene is TRBJ1-5, the V gene TRBV6-6; tentative D call: TRBD1 (5 bases). The CDR3 runs to 13 residues. Germline CDR1 is MNHNY and CDR2 is SVGAGI (reference sequence). Between the trimmed V and J ends, which lost 2 bases and 7 bases, there was a span of 9 bases. CDR3 region: CASSYGGTQPQHF. The CDR3 DNA reads as TGTGCCAGCAGTTACGGGGGGACCCAGCCCCAGCATTTT.

The V gene is TRBV27, the J gene TRBJ2-7, with unresolved D. The CDR3 loop spans 13 amino acids. V lost 3 bases to trimming and J lost 1 base, with 7 bases between them. Per germline, CDR1 MNHEY and CDR2 SMNVEV (reference sequence). The CDR3 sequence is CASSFYRSYEQYF. CDR3 DNA: TGTGCCAGCAGTTTTTACAGATCCTACGAGCAGTACTTC.

The chain uses TRBV30 and TRBJ2-5, with TRBD2 matching 7 bases. The CDR3 sequence is 17 residues long. The V segment lost 5 bases and the J segment 5 bases; nucleotides outside the gene matches: 20. Germline V gives CDR1 GTSNPN, CDR2 SVGIG (reference sequence). DNA for the CDR3: TGTGCCTGGTCCCCGGAGGCGGGGGTGGCTTTTGACGAGACCCAGTACTTC. This codes for CAWSPEAGVAFDETQYF. The entire variable domain, with the rest obtained from reference TRBV30 and TRBJ2-5, is as follows: SQTIHQWPATLVQPVGSPLSLECTVEGTSNPNLYWYRQAAGRGLQLLFYSVGIGQISSEVPQNLSASRPQDRQFILSSKKLLLSDSGFYLCAWSPEAGVAFDETQYFGPGTRLLVL.

In this sample, this clone turned up a few times. This chain links TRBV10-2 with TRBJ2-1, with 12 nucleotides matching TRBD2. CDR1 and CDR2 (germline): WSHSY, SAAADI. After removal of 6 bases from V and 5 bases from J, the junction contained 8 bases not matched to a gene. The CDR3 spans 16 residues. CDR3 amino acids: CASRKSLAGGNNEQFF. The CDR3, as DNA: TGCGCCAGCAGGAAGAGCCTAGCGGGAGGGAACAATGAGCAGTTCTTC.

In its sample, this clone was seen a few times. The chain uses TRBV3-1 (or the pseudogene TRBV3-2) and TRBJ2-7; 11 nucleotides align to TRBD2. CDR1 is LGHDT, CDR2 YNNKEL, per germline (reference sequence). J gave up 0 bases and V 4 bases, and 5 bases lay outside the gene matches. The CDR3 is made up of 16 amino acids. The CDR3 DNA reads TGTGCCAGCAGCCTTCGACTAGCGGGGAACTCCTACGAGCAGTACTTC. It is translated as CASSLRLAGNSYEQYF.

In its sample, this clone was seen once. This chain joins TRBV5-4 and TRBJ1-2; 10 positions match TRBD1. The V and J ends lost 0 bases and 8 bases, in that order; junction bases with no gene match: 7. CDR1 and CDR2 (germline): SGHNT, YYREEE (reference sequence). The CDR3 consists of 15 residues. The CDR3 spells CASSLAPGQGKGYTF. The CDR3, as DNA: TGTGCCAGCAGCTTGGCCCCGGGACAGGGGAAAGGCTACACCTTC.

This sequence joins TRBV28 and TRBJ2-5, with 8 nucleotides matching TRBD2. Trimming cost V 3 bases and J 5 bases; bases outside gene matches: 5. Germline V CDR1 and CDR2: MDHEN, SYDVKM. This CDR3 spans 14 amino acids. CDR3 in DNA: TGTGCCAGCAGTTTGGTAGCGGGAATGGAGACCCAGTACTTC. Translated: CASSLVAGMETQYF.

The rearrangement joins TRBV28 to TRBJ1-6; 9 positions agree with TRBD1. The CDR3 is 15 residues long. V lost 1 base, J lost 10 bases, and 5 bases stayed unmatched. The germline V gene has CDR1 MDHEN and CDR2 SYDVKM. The CDR3 nucleotides are TGTGCCAGCAGTTTATATGGGGGACAGGGCTCACCCCTCCACTTT. This codes for CASSLYGGQGSPLHF.

The chain couples TRBV27 to TRBJ2-1; D possibly corresponds to TRBD2 (6 bases). Germline CDR1 is MNHEY and CDR2 is SMNVEV (reference sequence). Trimming stripped 3 bases from V and 0 bases from J, with 18 bases between. CDR3 length: 18 residues. DNA of the CDR3: TGTGCCAGCAGTTTGGGCGGGATTACGGCGAGCTCCTACAATGAGCAGTTCTTC. Protein sequence: CASSLGGITASSYNEQFF.

In the case of this clone: This sample also contains other DNA sequences that code for the same CDR3. The chain couples TRBV5-1 to TRBJ1-2, with 10 positions matching TRBD1. The CDR3 spans 14 residues. The trim removed 3 bases at V and 4 bases at J, leaving 3 bases unmatched. Germline V CDR1 and CDR2: SGHRS, YFSETQ. CDR3 nucleotide sequence: TGCGCCAGCAGCTCCGGACAGGGGGGCTATGGCTACACCTTC. It encodes CASSSGQGGYGYTF.

The J gene is TRBJ2-5, the V gene TRBV24-1; 12 bases align to TRBD2. This CDR3 region has 16 residues. Germline assignment: CDR1 KGHDR and CDR2 SFDVKD. Trimming removed 4 bases from V and 5 bases from J; junction bases left unmatched: 7. The CDR3 sequence: CATSDSRLAGEETQYF. Written as DNA, the CDR3 is TGTGCCACCAGTGACTCTCGACTAGCGGGAGAGGAGACCCAGTACTTC.

V usage is TRBV7-6 and J usage is TRBJ2-1; D ambiguous. CDR3 length: 11 residues. Germline V CDR1 and CDR2: SGHVS, FNYEAQ. The V end was cut by 5 bases, the J end by 7 bases, with 6 bases between. The DNA for the CDR3 is TGTGCCAGCAGCACATCGAATGAGCAGTTCTTC. It codes for CASSTSNEQFF. The variable domain in full, completed from reference TRBV7-6 and TRBJ2-1, reads GAGVSQSPRYKVTKRGQDVALRCDPISGHVSLYWYRQALGQGPEFLTYFNYEAQQDKSGLPNDRFSAERPEGSISTLTIQRTEQRDSAMYRCASSTSNEQFFGPGTRLTVL.

The CDR3 DNA is TGCAGCGTAGTCAGGGTAAAAGATACGCAGTATTTT. Translating gives CSVVRVKDTQYF. This rearrangement joins TRBV29-1 to TRBJ2-3; a possible D gene is TRBD1 (5 bases). CDR1 is SQVTM and CDR2 is ANQGSEA in the germline V gene. V was shortened by 6 bases and J by 5 bases, with 12 bases between the two germline ends. The CDR3 is 12 residues long.

The rearrangement joins TRBV7-2 to TRBJ2-7; no reliable D call. This CDR3 contains 14 residues. V was cut by 5 bases and J by 4 bases, with 15 bases left in between. Per the germline V gene, CDR1 is SGHTA and CDR2 is FQGNSA. CDR3 in DNA: TGTGCCAGCAGCGTACAATCGGGTTTATACGAGCAGTACTTC. Translation gives CASSVQSGLYEQYF.